This TCR beta chain was obtained from a study of T cells in Graves' hyperthyroidism and ophthalmopathy. Study conclusions and caveats: Model-based prediction identified ophthalmopathy a median roughly 5.9 months prior to its onset.

Clinical symptoms, serum thyroxine, TRAb, thyroid ultrasound and orbital computed tomography informed diagnoses. The CDR3 is made up of 14 amino acids. Per the germline V gene, CDR1 is MNHEY and CDR2 is SMNVEV (reference sequence). V lost 6 bases and J lost 6, with 17 bases in between. TCR beta CDR3 regions were amplified from RNA. HTBI primers drove first-round RT-PCR of the TCR CDR3. A single record per CDR3 protein comes from TCRdb applying MiXCR to the multiplex PCR reads. The table has about 290,000 distinct CDR3 sequences, about an eighth seen once. This clonotype was counted at least ten times. The antigen remains unidentified.

The receptor was derived from a woman in her 30s with Graves' hyperthyroidism that later progressed to Graves' ophthalmopathy. The chain links TRBV27 to TRBJ1-1, with TRBD1 as a possible D gene (6 bases). Sample: blood. As DNA, the CDR3 is TGTGCCAGCAGCGTACTGGGGGGGCGACCTGAAGCTTTCTTT. Translated, it gives CASSVLGGRPEAFF.